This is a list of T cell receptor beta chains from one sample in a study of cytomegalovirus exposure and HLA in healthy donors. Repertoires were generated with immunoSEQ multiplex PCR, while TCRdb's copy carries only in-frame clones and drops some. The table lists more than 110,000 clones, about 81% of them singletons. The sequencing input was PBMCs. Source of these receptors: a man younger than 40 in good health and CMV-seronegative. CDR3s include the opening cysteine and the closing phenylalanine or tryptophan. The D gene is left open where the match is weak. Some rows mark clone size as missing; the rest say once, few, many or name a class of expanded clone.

CDR3nt: TGTGCCAGCAGCTTACAAGGGACTTACAATGAGCAGTTCTTC
CDR3aa: CASSLQGTYNEQFF
v_gene: TRBV7-9
abundance: NA
d_gene: NA
j_gene: TRBJ2-1

CDR3nt: TGTGCCTGGAGTTCCGGGACAGGCCAAAATCAGCCCCAGCATTTT
CDR3aa: CAWSSGTGQNQPQHF
v_gene: TRBV30
abundance: NA
d_gene: TRBD1
j_gene: TRBJ1-5

CDR3nt: TGTGCCAGCAGGGGGGGATTGAACACTGAAGCTTTCTTT
CDR3aa: CASRGGLNTEAFF
v_gene: TRBV6-1
abundance: NA
d_gene: NA
j_gene: TRBJ1-1

CDR3nt: TGTGCCATCAGTGAGTTTTCGGACAGCTATGGCTACACCTTC
CDR3aa: CAISEFSDSYGYTF
v_gene: TRBV10-3
abundance: NA
d_gene: NA
j_gene: TRBJ1-2

CDR3nt: TGTGCCAGCAGTTATGGGCGCGCCTATGGCTACACCTTC
CDR3aa: CASSYGRAYGYTF
v_gene: TRBV27
abundance: NA
d_gene: NA
j_gene: TRBJ1-2

CDR3nt: TGTGCCAGCACCCTAGAAGGGGGGACTAGCGGGAGTTATGTCTTC
CDR3aa: CASTLEGGTSGSYVF
v_gene: TRBV2
abundance: NA
d_gene: TRBD2
j_gene: TRBJ2-1

CDR3nt: TGTGCCAGCAGCTGGGGGCGAACGAATAGCGGGGCCTACGAGCAGTACTTC
CDR3aa: CASSWGRTNSGAYEQYF
v_gene: TRBV5-4
abundance: NA
d_gene: TRBD2
j_gene: TRBJ2-7

CDR3nt: TGTGCCAGCAGCCCCGGGACAAGTAAAGAGACCCAGTACTTC
CDR3aa: CASSPGTSKETQYF
v_gene: TRBV5-4
abundance: NA
d_gene: NA
j_gene: TRBJ2-5

CDR3nt: TGTGCCAGCAGCTTACAGGGGGCTGGGGGAAACACCATATATTTT
CDR3aa: CASSLQGAGGNTIYF
v_gene: TRBV7-6
abundance: NA
d_gene: TRBD1
j_gene: TRBJ1-3

CDR3nt: TGTGCCACCAGCAGAGATCGCAGGGATCAATATCGCGATGAGCAGTTCTTC
CDR3aa: CATSRDRRDQYRDEQFF
v_gene: TRBV15
abundance: NA
d_gene: NA
j_gene: TRBJ2-1

CDR3nt: TGCGCCAGCAGCTTGGGAGGGACAGCCCAAGAGCAGTACTTC
CDR3aa: CASSLGGTAQEQYF
v_gene: TRBV5-1
abundance: NA
d_gene: TRBD1
j_gene: TRBJ2-7

CDR3nt: TGTGCCAGCAGCTCCGGGTTTATCTACGAGCAGTACTTC
CDR3aa: CASSSGFIYEQYF
v_gene: TRBV11-2
abundance: NA
d_gene: NA
j_gene: TRBJ2-7

CDR3nt: TGTGCCAGCAACAGGGGGGAAGGCTACACCTTC
CDR3aa: CASNRGEGYTF
v_gene: TRBV6-1
abundance: NA
d_gene: TRBD1
j_gene: TRBJ1-2

CDR3nt: TGTGCCTGGGGACTAGCGGGGGCGAGCACAGATACGCAGTATTTT
CDR3aa: CAWGLAGASTDTQYF
v_gene: TRBV30
abundance: NA
d_gene: TRBD2
j_gene: TRBJ2-3

CDR3nt: TGTGCCAGCAGCCCTGACAGGGGACAGACCCAGTACTTC
CDR3aa: CASSPDRGQTQYF
v_gene: TRBV5-4
abundance: NA
d_gene: TRBD1
j_gene: TRBJ2-5

CDR3nt: TGTGCCAGCAGTGAATGGGGCAGGGGGACTGGAAACACCATATATTTT
CDR3aa: CASSEWGRGTGNTIYF
v_gene: TRBV6-1
abundance: NA
d_gene: TRBD1
j_gene: TRBJ1-3

CDR3nt: TGCGCCAGCAAGTGGGACACTGAAGCCTTCTTT
CDR3aa: CASKWDTEAFF
v_gene: TRBV5-1
abundance: NA
d_gene: NA
j_gene: TRBJ1-1

CDR3nt: TGTGCCATCAGTGAGTTGGAGGGGCAGTTCTTC
CDR3aa: CAISELEGQFF
v_gene: TRBV10-3
abundance: few
d_gene: NA
j_gene: TRBJ2-1

CDR3nt: TGTGCCAGCAGAGGCTTTGAGGAGCGGGGGGTGCATCGCACAGATACGCAGTATTTT
CDR3aa: CASRGFEERGVHRTDTQYF
v_gene: TRBV5-6
abundance: NA
d_gene: TRBD2
j_gene: TRBJ2-3

CDR3nt: TGTGCCAGCAGCTTTACAGGGGGCGACGAGCAGTACTTC
CDR3aa: CASSFTGGDEQYF
v_gene: TRBV7-3
abundance: NA
d_gene: TRBD1
j_gene: TRBJ2-7

CDR3nt: TGCGCCAGCCGCCCGGGAGCAACTAATGAAAAACTGTTTTTT
CDR3aa: CASRPGATNEKLFF
v_gene: TRBV5-1
abundance: NA
d_gene: NA
j_gene: TRBJ1-4

CDR3nt: TGTGCCAGTAGTGGAAGGACAGGATCCTACGAGCAGTACTTC
CDR3aa: CASSGRTGSYEQYF
v_gene: TRBV19
abundance: once
d_gene: TRBD1
j_gene: TRBJ2-7

CDR3nt: TGTGCCAGCAGCTTGGGGGGCAGTCTTGTGAACACTGAAGCTTTCTTT
CDR3aa: CASSLGGSLVNTEAFF
v_gene: TRBV5-4
abundance: NA
d_gene: NA
j_gene: TRBJ1-1

CDR3nt: TGTGCCAGCAGCTCCACAACCGCCGGACAGGGTAAAACCGGGGAGCTGTTTTTT
CDR3aa: CASSSTTAGQGKTGELFF
v_gene: TRBV7-9
abundance: NA
d_gene: TRBD1
j_gene: TRBJ2-2

CDR3nt: TGTGCCAGCAGTGAGGGGGCAAGGGAGCAGTACTTC
CDR3aa: CASSEGAREQYF
v_gene: TRBV2
abundance: NA
d_gene: NA
j_gene: TRBJ2-7

CDR3nt: TGTGCCAGCAGCTCTCCCCGACAGGTTTCCACAGATACGCAGTATTTT
CDR3aa: CASSSPRQVSTDTQYF
v_gene: TRBV7-8
abundance: NA
d_gene: NA
j_gene: TRBJ2-3

CDR3nt: TGCAGCGTTGGGAAGGGGGCAAAATCAGAGACCCAGTACTTC
CDR3aa: CSVGKGAKSETQYF
v_gene: TRBV29-1
abundance: few
d_gene: TRBD1
j_gene: TRBJ2-5

CDR3nt: TGTGCCAGCAGCCTTGGACTAGCGGGGCTCTCCTACGAGCAGTACTTC
CDR3aa: CASSLGLAGLSYEQYF
v_gene: TRBV7-8
abundance: few
d_gene: TRBD2
j_gene: TRBJ2-7

CDR3nt: TGTGCCAGTAGTATCTGGGGCGAGAACACTGAAGCTTTCTTT
CDR3aa: CASSIWGENTEAFF
v_gene: TRBV19
abundance: NA
d_gene: NA
j_gene: TRBJ1-1

CDR3nt: TGTGCCAGCAGCGAGACTAGCGGGAGGCCAACGACCGGGGAGCTGTTTTTT
CDR3aa: CASSETSGRPTTGELFF
v_gene: TRBV7-9
abundance: NA
d_gene: TRBD2
j_gene: TRBJ2-2

CDR3nt: TGTGCCAGCAGTGAAGGTTCAGGGGAACCCTACGAGCAGTACTTC
CDR3aa: CASSEGSGEPYEQYF
v_gene: TRBV6-1
abundance: few
d_gene: NA
j_gene: TRBJ2-7

CDR3nt: TGTGCCAGCAGCCTCTACAGGGACCCCACTGAAGCTTTCTTT
CDR3aa: CASSLYRDPTEAFF
v_gene: TRBV7-2
abundance: NA
d_gene: NA
j_gene: TRBJ1-1

CDR3nt: TGTGCCAGCAGCTTTCTTAGTTCGGACAGCGCAACTAATGAAAAACTGTTTTTT
CDR3aa: CASSFLSSDSATNEKLFF
v_gene: TRBV7-9
abundance: NA
d_gene: NA
j_gene: TRBJ1-4

CDR3nt: TGTGCCAGCAGCTTCCATCAGGACAGGGGTTTGTTCTTC
CDR3aa: CASSFHQDRGLFF
v_gene: TRBV7-8
abundance: NA
d_gene: TRBD1
j_gene: TRBJ2-7

CDR3nt: TGTGCCATCAGTTTACCGGGACAGGGGGCTGAGGTGTACTTC
CDR3aa: CAISLPGQGAEVYF
v_gene: TRBV10-3
abundance: NA
d_gene: TRBD1
j_gene: TRBJ2-7

CDR3nt: TGTGCCAGCACCCGGGGGAGAGCTAACTATGGCTACACCTTC
CDR3aa: CASTRGRANYGYTF
v_gene: TRBV2
abundance: NA
d_gene: NA
j_gene: TRBJ1-2

CDR3nt: TGCGCCAGGGGGTCCGGGGACTCCTACGAGCAGTACTTC
CDR3aa: CARGSGDSYEQYF
v_gene: TRBV23-1
abundance: once
d_gene: NA
j_gene: TRBJ2-7

CDR3nt: TGTGCCAGCTCCAGGGGAAACACTGAAGCTTTCTTT
CDR3aa: CASSRGNTEAFF
v_gene: TRBV6-5
abundance: NA
d_gene: NA
j_gene: TRBJ1-1

CDR3nt: TGTGCCAGCAGTTTTTCGACAGCGAACACCGGGGAGCTGTTTTTT
CDR3aa: CASSFSTANTGELFF
v_gene: TRBV28
abundance: once
d_gene: NA
j_gene: TRBJ2-2

CDR3nt: TGTGCCAGTAGTACGGGTGGGGGCCGATCAAGAGAGACCGGGGAGCTGTTTTTT
CDR3aa: CASSTGGGRSRETGELFF
v_gene: TRBV19
abundance: NA
d_gene: NA
j_gene: TRBJ2-2

CDR3nt: TGTGCCAGCAGGTTCCGGGACTCCACCGGGGAGCTGTTTTTT
CDR3aa: CASRFRDSTGELFF
v_gene: TRBV2
abundance: NA
d_gene: NA
j_gene: TRBJ2-2

CDR3nt: TGTGCCAGCAGCCCCAGGGGTAGAGATGAGCAGTTCTTC
CDR3aa: CASSPRGRDEQFF
v_gene: TRBV7-8
abundance: NA
d_gene: NA
j_gene: TRBJ2-1

CDR3nt: TGTGCCAGCAGCTTTTTAGGAGTCTCTGGAAACACCATATATTTT
CDR3aa: CASSFLGVSGNTIYF
v_gene: TRBV7-8
abundance: NA
d_gene: NA
j_gene: TRBJ1-3

CDR3nt: TGCGCCAGCACCCAACGGACAGACCAAGAGACCCAGTACTTC
CDR3aa: CASTQRTDQETQYF
v_gene: TRBV5-1
abundance: NA
d_gene: NA
j_gene: TRBJ2-5

CDR3nt: TGTGCCACAGGCTCTCTCCAAGAGACCCAGTACTTC
CDR3aa: CATGSLQETQYF
v_gene: TRBV2
abundance: NA
d_gene: NA
j_gene: TRBJ2-5

CDR3nt: TGTGCCAGCAGCGTAGCTTTCTCTGGGGCCAACGTCCTGACTTTC
CDR3aa: CASSVAFSGANVLTF
v_gene: TRBV9
abundance: few
d_gene: NA
j_gene: TRBJ2-6

CDR3nt: TGTGCCTGGAGTGTAGTGAATGAGGAAAAACTGTTTTTT
CDR3aa: CAWSVVNEEKLFF
v_gene: TRBV30
abundance: NA
d_gene: NA
j_gene: TRBJ1-4

CDR3nt: TGTGCCAGTAGTACAGGGGTCCTGCGGATCGGGGAGCTGTTTTTT
CDR3aa: CASSTGVLRIGELFF
v_gene: TRBV19
abundance: NA
d_gene: NA
j_gene: TRBJ2-2

CDR3nt: TGTGCCAGCAGCGGGACCGTAGACAGGCGTAGACAGCCCCAGCATTTT
CDR3aa: CASSGTVDRRRQPQHF
v_gene: TRBV28
abundance: NA
d_gene: NA
j_gene: TRBJ1-5

CDR3nt: TGTGCCAGCAGTGAGGTGGGGGACAGGGAAGAAAAACTGTTTTTT
CDR3aa: CASSEVGDREEKLFF
v_gene: TRBV25-1
abundance: NA
d_gene: TRBD1
j_gene: TRBJ1-4

CDR3nt: TGTGCCAGTAGATCGGACAGGGGGCTTTTGACTGAAGCTTTCTTT
CDR3aa: CASRSDRGLLTEAFF
v_gene: TRBV19
abundance: NA
d_gene: TRBD1
j_gene: TRBJ1-1

CDR3nt: TGTGCTAGCAGCTTTTTCGGCCGCCAGGGTCTTCTTCGGTACTTC
CDR3aa: CASSFFGRQGLLRYF
v_gene: TRBV7-7
abundance: NA
d_gene: NA
j_gene: TRBJ2-5

CDR3nt: TGTGCCAGCAGTTTACTCCAAGGGAGGACAACGCAGTATTTT
CDR3aa: CASSLLQGRTTQYF
v_gene: TRBV28
abundance: few
d_gene: NA
j_gene: TRBJ2-3

CDR3nt: TGTGCCAGCATCCGGGACAGGGGAAAAGAGACCCAGTACTTC
CDR3aa: CASIRDRGKETQYF
v_gene: TRBV6-1
abundance: few
d_gene: TRBD1
j_gene: TRBJ2-5

CDR3nt: TGTGCCAGTAGTATATTAGCGGGGGACTACGAGCAGTACTTC
CDR3aa: CASSILAGDYEQYF
v_gene: TRBV19
abundance: NA
d_gene: TRBD2
j_gene: TRBJ2-7

CDR3nt: TGTGCCTGGAGTGTATATGGCCAGGGATGGCACAACTATGGCTACACCTTC
CDR3aa: CAWSVYGQGWHNYGYTF
v_gene: TRBV30
abundance: NA
d_gene: NA
j_gene: TRBJ1-2

CDR3nt: TGTGCCAGCAGTGACCCCGACAGGGGGCGACAGCCCCAGCATTTT
CDR3aa: CASSDPDRGRQPQHF
v_gene: TRBV2
abundance: NA
d_gene: TRBD1
j_gene: TRBJ1-5